This passage covers 14 T cell receptor beta chains from one sample sequenced in a study of T-cell memory formation after mild COVID-19 (dated by TCRdb to the early 2020s). Receptor amplification or capture employed 5' RACE. Sequencing relied on an Illumina NovaSeq 6000. TCRdb cleaned the public reads at Q25 with fastp, built clones with MiXCR and kept in-frame beta chains. Rows merge per CDR3 protein into single entries with the most common DNA and genes. A total of about half a million distinct CDR3 sequences appear in this sample, roughly 18% of them only once. Clones ranked in the top ten supply more than 9% of the sample. Sequencing was done on a sample of PBMCs or a T cell subset sorted from them (not recorded which). Receptor source: an adult woman who had mild COVID-19 (a few samples of this study predate the infection). The sample titles of this study are shuffled in the database, so cell type and time point are left out; the donor was told from shared clones.

The CDR3 coding sequence is TGTGCCACCAGTGGGACTAGCGCTGTGGATGAGCAGTTCTTC. This translates into CATSGTSAVDEQFF. The rearrangement uses TRBV24-1 and TRBJ2-1; 9 bases are shared with TRBD2. The germline V gene encodes CDR1 KGHDR and CDR2 SFDVKD. The V gene end was trimmed by 5 bases and the J gene end by 8 bases; junction bases not matched to a gene: 6. This CDR3 has 14 amino acids.

This clonotype has more than one count but fewer than ten. This chain uses TRBV6-5 with TRBJ2-1, with 13 bases matching TRBD2. The germline V gene has CDR1 MNHEY and CDR2 SVGAGI. V dropped 2 bases and J dropped 2; count of bases not matched to a gene: 0. The CDR3 has 16 amino acids. CDR3 coding DNA: TGTGCCAGCAGTTACACTAGCGGGGGGGCCTACAATGAGCAGTTCTTC. Amino acids: CASSYTSGGAYNEQFF.

The chain links TRBV3-1 to TRBJ1-4; D is unclear. Germline CDR1 is LGHDT and CDR2 is YNNKEL (reference sequence). The CDR3 runs 15 residues. Trimming cost V 4 bases and J 4 bases, with 13 bases left between them. CDR3: CASSPLGVDNEKLFF. The CDR3 DNA sequence: TGTGCCAGCAGCCCCCTAGGCGTCGATAATGAAAAACTGTTTTTT. Filled out from reference TRBV3-1 and TRBJ1-4, the complete variable domain reads DTAVSQTPKYLVTQMGNDKSIKCEQNLGHDTMYWYKQDSKKFLKIMFSYNNKELIINETVPNRFSPKSPDKAHLNLHINSLELGDSAVYFCASSPLGVDNEKLFFGSGTQLSVL.

V and J are TRBV13 and TRBJ1-2; the D gene is possibly TRBD1 (5 bases). CDR3 length equals 15 residues. V lost 0 bases and J 7 bases, leaving 15 bases between the germline ends. The germline V gene encodes CDR1 PRHDT and CDR2 FYEKMQ (reference sequence). CDR3 amino acids: CASSLGGQGSGGYTF. The CDR3 coding sequence is TGTGCCAGCAGCTTAGGTGGGCAGGGCAGCGGTGGCTACACCTTC.

The rearrangement joins TRBV5-1 to TRBJ2-7, with D perhaps TRBD2 (5 bases). Germline values: CDR1 SGHRS, CDR2 YFSETQ. This CDR3 comprises 14 residues. The V end lost 4 bases, the J end lost 3 bases, and 14 bases lay between the germline ends. CDR3 DNA sequence: TGCGCCAGCAGCCGCCGCTCGGGGAACTACGAGCAGTACTTC. This encodes CASSRRSGNYEQYF.

CDR3 sequence (DNA): TGCGCCAGCAGCTTGGTGGACGGTACCTACGAGCAGTACTTC. This gives the protein CASSLVDGTYEQYF. V usage is TRBV5-1 and J usage is TRBJ2-7, with D unclear. Germline loops: CDR1 SGHRS, CDR2 YFSETQ. V was trimmed by 0 bases and J by 2 bases, leaving 9 bases between them. The CDR3 length is 14 residues.

This clonotype was found many times. The chain joins TRBV9 to TRBJ2-6, with no clear D. CDR3 size: 14 residues. Trimming removed 1 base at V and 2 bases at J, with 4 bases between. Germline V lookup: CDR1 SGDLS, CDR2 YYNGEE. The CDR3 DNA sequence: TGTGCCAGCAGCGTAAACACTGGGGCCAACGTCCTGACTTTC. As protein: CASSVNTGANVLTF. Complete variable domain (other parts from reference TRBV9 and TRBJ2-6): DSGVTQTPKHLITATGQRVTLRCSPRSGDLSVYWYQQSLDQGLQFLIQYYNGEERAKGNILERFSAQQFPDLHSELNLSSLELGDSALYFCASSVNTGANVLTFGAGSRLTVL.

This clonotype showed up just a few times. The chain is built from TRBV2 and TRBJ2-1, with 15 bases lining up with TRBD2. V lost 6 bases, J lost 11 bases, and 8 bases stayed unmatched. The CDR3 contains 15 residues. Germline loops: CDR1 SNHLY, CDR2 FYNNEI. The CDR3 DNA reads as TGTGCCAGCAGCGCCGGGACTAGCGGGGGGATAAAGCAGTTCTTC. Residues: CASSAGTSGGIKQFF.

This clonotype was counted between two and nine times. This chain uses TRBV7-9 with TRBJ2-3; TRBD2 matches at 11 bases. This CDR3 spans 15 amino acids. Germline trimming cut 4 bases from V and 5 bases from J; bases unmatched to any gene: 5. The V gene's germline CDR1 is SEHNR and CDR2 FQNEAQ (reference sequence). CDR3 protein: CASSSTSGGKDTQYF. The CDR3 region has the DNA TGTGCCAGCAGCTCAACTAGCGGGGGTAAAGATACGCAGTATTTT.

J is TRBJ1-1 and V is TRBV5-1; D is unclear. Germline values: CDR1 SGHRS, CDR2 YFSETQ. This CDR3 has 17 residues. Deletions cut 0 bases from V and 0 bases from J, with 15 bases between. The CDR3 region is CASSLAKDQGLNTEAFF. Written as DNA, the CDR3 is TGCGCCAGCAGCTTGGCAAAGGACCAAGGGTTGAACACTGAAGCTTTCTTT.

The rearrangement links TRBV7-9 to TRBJ1-2; D is unresolved. This CDR3 is 11 amino acids long. The V end was cut by 4 bases, the J end by 8 bases, with 8 bases between. Germline lookup yields CDR1 SEHNR and CDR2 FQNEAQ (reference sequence). The CDR3 here is CASSSSVGYTF. In DNA form, the CDR3 reads TGTGCCAGCAGCTCCTCTGTAGGCTACACCTTC.

The J gene is TRBJ2-2, the V gene TRBV4-3; 10 bases align to TRBD2. The ends lost 6 bases at V and 6 bases at J; junction bases unmatched: 7. Germline-derived CDR1 and CDR2 are LGHNA and YSLEER. The CDR3 extends over 15 amino acids. This CDR3 is CASRHVTSGSGELFF. The CDR3 region has the DNA TGCGCCAGCAGACATGTGACTAGCGGGTCCGGGGAGCTGTTTTTT.

Only a few counts were recorded for this clonotype. V gene TRBV20-1 combines with J gene TRBJ1-2; D remains unclear. V lost 3 bases and J 5 bases, leaving 7 bases between the germline ends. Germline-derived CDR1 and CDR2 are DFQATT and SNEGSKA (reference sequence). The CDR3 has 11 residues. The CDR3 region has the DNA TGCAGTGCTAGGGATGAGTATGGCTACACCTTC. Its translation: CSARDEYGYTF.

A few counts support this clonotype. The chain uses TRBV27 and TRBJ2-7, with D possibly being TRBD1 or TRBD2 (7 bases each). CDR3 length equals 14 residues. In germline, CDR1 is MNHEY, CDR2 SMNVEV (reference sequence). The V gene lost 2 bases and the J gene lost 4 bases, with 12 bases spanning the gap. The CDR3 sequence: CASSLTGEGYEQYF. CDR3 coding DNA: TGTGCCAGCAGTTTAACAGGGGAGGGTTACGAGCAGTACTTC.